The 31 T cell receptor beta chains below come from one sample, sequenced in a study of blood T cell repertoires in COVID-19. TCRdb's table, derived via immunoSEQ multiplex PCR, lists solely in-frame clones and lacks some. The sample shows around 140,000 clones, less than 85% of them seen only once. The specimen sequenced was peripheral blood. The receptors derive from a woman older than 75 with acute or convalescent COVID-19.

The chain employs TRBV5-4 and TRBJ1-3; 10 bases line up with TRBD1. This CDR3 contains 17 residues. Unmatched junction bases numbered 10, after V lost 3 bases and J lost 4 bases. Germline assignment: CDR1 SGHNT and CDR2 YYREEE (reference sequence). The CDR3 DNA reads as TGTGCCAGCAGCTCCTCAGGACAGGGGGAGATAGGAAACACCATATATTTT. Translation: CASSSSGQGEIGNTIYF.

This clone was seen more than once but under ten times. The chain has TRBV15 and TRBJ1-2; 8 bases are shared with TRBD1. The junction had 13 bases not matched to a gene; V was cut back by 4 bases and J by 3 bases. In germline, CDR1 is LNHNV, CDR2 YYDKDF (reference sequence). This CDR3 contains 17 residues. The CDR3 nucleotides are TGTGCCACCAGCAAAGGCCTGTTCGGACAGGGCGACTATGGCTACACCTTC. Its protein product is CATSKGLFGQGDYGYTF.

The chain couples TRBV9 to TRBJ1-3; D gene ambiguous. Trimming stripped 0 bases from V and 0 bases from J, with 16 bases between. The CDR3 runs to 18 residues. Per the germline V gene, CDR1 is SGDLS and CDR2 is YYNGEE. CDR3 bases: TGTGCCAGCAGCGTAGGAAGGACTCGAAGCACCTCTGGAAACACCATATATTTT. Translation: CASSVGRTRSTSGNTIYF.

Written as DNA, the CDR3 is TGCAGCGTCGGGAGGACCTTTCGCACAGATACGCAGTATTTT. Protein sequence: CSVGRTFRTDTQYF. This chain connects TRBV29-1 to TRBJ2-3; 7 bases are a match to TRBD2. The trim removed 6 bases at V and 1 base at J, leaving 7 bases unmatched. Germline assignment: CDR1 SQVTM and CDR2 ANQGSEA. This CDR3 is 14 amino acids long.

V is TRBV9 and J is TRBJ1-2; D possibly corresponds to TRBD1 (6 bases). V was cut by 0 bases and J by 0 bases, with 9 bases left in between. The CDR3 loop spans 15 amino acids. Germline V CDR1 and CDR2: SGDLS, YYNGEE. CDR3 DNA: TGTGCCAGCAGCGTAGGCGGGGGCGCTAACTATGGCTACACCTTC. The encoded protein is CASSVGGGANYGYTF.

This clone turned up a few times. CDR3 loop: CSVEVGGRKAFF. CDR3 in DNA: TGCAGCGTTGAAGTCGGGGGGCGCAAGGCTTTCTTT. The J gene is TRBJ1-1, the V gene TRBV29-1; TRBD1 is a possible D gene (6 bases). CDR3 length: 12 residues. Germline CDR1 SQVTM, CDR2 ANQGSEA. Between the trimmed V and J ends, which lost 1 base and 11 bases, there was a span of 14 bases.

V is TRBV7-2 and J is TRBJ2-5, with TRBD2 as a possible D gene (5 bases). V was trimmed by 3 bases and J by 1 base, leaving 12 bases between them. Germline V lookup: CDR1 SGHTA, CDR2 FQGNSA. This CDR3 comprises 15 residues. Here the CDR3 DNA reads TGTGCCAGCAGCTTGGTAACCGGGGTCCAAGAGACCCAGTACTTC. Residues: CASSLVTGVQETQYF.

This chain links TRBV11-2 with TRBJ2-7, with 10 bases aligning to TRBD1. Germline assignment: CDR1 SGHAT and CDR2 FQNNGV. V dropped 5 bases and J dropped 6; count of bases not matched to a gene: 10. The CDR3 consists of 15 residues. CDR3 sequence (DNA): TGTGCCAGCAGCCTAACCGGGACAGGGGACGGCGAGCAGTACTTC. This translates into CASSLTGTGDGEQYF.

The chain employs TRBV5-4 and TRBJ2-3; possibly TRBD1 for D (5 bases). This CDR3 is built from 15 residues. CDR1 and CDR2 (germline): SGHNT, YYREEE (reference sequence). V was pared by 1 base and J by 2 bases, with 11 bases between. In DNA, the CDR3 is TGTGCCAGCAGCTTGAGGGGTGGCTACACAGATACGCAGTATTTT. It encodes CASSLRGGYTDTQYF.

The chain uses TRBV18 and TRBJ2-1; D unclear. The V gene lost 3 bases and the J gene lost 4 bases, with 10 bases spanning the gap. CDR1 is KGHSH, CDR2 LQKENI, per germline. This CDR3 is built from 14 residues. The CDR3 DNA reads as TGTGCCAGCTCACCCCCGGAGAGGTACAATGAGCAGTTCTTC. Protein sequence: CASSPPERYNEQFF.

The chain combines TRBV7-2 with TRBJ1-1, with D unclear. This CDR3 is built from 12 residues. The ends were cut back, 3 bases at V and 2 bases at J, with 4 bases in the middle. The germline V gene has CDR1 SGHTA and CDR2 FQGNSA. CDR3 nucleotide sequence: TGTGCCAGCAGCTTCCCTAACACTGAAGCTTTCTTT. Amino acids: CASSFPNTEAFF.

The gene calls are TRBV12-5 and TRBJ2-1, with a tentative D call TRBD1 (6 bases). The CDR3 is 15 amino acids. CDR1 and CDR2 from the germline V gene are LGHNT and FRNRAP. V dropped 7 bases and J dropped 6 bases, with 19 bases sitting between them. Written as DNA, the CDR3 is TGTGCTAGTGTCGACCCCCAGGGGCTCGGCAATGAGCAGTTCTTC. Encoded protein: CASVDPQGLGNEQFF. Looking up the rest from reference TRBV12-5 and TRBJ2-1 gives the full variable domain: DARVTQTPRHKVTEMGQEVTMRCQPILGHNTVFWYRQTMMQGLELLAYFRNRAPLDDSGMPKDRFSAEMPDATLATLKIQPSEPRDSAVYFCASVDPQGLGNEQFFGPGTRLTVL.

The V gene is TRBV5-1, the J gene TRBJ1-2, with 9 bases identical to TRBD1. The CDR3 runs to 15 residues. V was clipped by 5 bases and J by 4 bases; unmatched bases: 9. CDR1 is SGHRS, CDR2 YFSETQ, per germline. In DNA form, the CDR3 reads TGCGCCAGCAGGCGGGTACAGGGGGCTGGCTATGGCTACACCTTC. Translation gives CASRRVQGAGYGYTF.

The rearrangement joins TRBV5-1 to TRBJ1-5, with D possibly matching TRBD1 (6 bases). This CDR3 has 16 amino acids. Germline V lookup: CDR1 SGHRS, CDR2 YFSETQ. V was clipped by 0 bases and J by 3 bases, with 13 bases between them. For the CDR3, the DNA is TGCGCCAGCAGCTTGGGTGCCGGACAGTACAATCAGCCCCAGCATTTT. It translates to CASSLGAGQYNQPQHF.

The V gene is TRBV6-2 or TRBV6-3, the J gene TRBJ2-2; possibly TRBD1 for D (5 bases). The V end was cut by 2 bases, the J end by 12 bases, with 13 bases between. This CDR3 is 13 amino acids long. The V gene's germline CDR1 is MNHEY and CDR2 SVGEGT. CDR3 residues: CASSYGQGRKLFF. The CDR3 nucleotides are TGTGCCAGCAGTTACGGGCAGGGCCGGAAGCTGTTTTTT.

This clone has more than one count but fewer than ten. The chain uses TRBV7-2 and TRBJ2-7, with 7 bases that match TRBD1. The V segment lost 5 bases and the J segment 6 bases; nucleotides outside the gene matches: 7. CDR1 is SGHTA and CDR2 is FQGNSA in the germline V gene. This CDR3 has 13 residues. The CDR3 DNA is TGTGCCAGCAGCCGACAGGGTTTAGGCGAGCAGTACTTC. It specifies CASSRQGLGEQYF.

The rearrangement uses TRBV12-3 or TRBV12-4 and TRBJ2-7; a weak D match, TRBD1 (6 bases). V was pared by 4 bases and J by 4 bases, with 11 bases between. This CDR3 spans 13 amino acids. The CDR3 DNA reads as TGTGCCAGCAGTTCCGGGACACAGTACGAGCAGTACTTC. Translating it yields CASSSGTQYEQYF.

The CDR3 loop reads CASNQGNQPQHF. The CDR3 DNA is TGTGCCAGCAACCAGGGAAATCAGCCCCAGCATTTT. The rearrangement links TRBV2 to TRBJ1-5; the D gene is possibly TRBD1 (5 bases). Germline values: CDR1 SNHLY, CDR2 FYNNEI. The CDR3 contains 12 residues. Trimming cost V 7 bases and J 4 bases, with 8 bases left between them.

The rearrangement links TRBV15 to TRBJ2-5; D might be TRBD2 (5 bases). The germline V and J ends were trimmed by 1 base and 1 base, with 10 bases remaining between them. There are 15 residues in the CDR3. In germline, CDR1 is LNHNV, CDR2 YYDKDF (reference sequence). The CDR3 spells CATSRAASRQETQYF. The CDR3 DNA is TGTGCCACCAGCAGAGCGGCTAGCCGCCAAGAGACCCAGTACTTC.

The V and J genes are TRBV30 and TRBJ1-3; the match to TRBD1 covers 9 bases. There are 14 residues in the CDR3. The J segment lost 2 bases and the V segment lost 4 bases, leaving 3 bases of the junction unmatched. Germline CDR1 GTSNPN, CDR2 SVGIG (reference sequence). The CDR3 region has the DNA TGTGCCTGGACCCGACAGGGGGCTGGAAACACCATATATTTT. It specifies CAWTRQGAGNTIYF.

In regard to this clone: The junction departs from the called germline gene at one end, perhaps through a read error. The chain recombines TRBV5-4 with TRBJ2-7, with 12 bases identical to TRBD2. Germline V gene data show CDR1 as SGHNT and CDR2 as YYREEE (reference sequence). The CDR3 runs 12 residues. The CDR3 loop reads CASSAGLAGMNF. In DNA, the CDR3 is TGTGCCAGCAGCGCTGGACTAGCGGGAATGAACTTC.

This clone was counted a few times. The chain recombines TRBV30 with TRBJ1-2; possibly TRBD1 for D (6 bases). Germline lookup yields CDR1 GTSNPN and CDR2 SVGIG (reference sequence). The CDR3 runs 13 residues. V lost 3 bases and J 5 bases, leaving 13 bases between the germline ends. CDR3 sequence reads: CAWRVHGQYGYTF. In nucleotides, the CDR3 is TGTGCCTGGAGGGTCCACGGACAGTATGGCTACACCTTC.

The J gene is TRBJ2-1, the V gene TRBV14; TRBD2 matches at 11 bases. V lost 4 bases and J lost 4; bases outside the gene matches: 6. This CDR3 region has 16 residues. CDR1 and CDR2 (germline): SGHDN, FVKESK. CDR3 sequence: CASSPLAGGPYNEQFF. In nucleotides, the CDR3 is TGTGCCAGCAGCCCTTTAGCGGGGGGGCCTTACAATGAGCAGTTCTTC.

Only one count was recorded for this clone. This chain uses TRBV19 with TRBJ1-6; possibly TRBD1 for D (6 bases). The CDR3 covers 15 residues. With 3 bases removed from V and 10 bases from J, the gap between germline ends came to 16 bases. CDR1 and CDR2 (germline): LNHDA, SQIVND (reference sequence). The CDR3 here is CASSMARQDGSPLHF. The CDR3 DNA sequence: TGTGCCAGTAGTATGGCCAGACAGGACGGGTCACCCCTCCACTTT.

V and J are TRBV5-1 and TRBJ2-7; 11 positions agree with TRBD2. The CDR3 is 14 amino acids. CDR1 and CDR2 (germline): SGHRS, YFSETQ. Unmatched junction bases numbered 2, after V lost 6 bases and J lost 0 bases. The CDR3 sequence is CASKLAGDSYEQYF. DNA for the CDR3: TGCGCCAGCAAACTAGCGGGAGACTCCTACGAGCAGTACTTC.

The chain's CDR3 is CASAAGSSTDTQYF. Written as DNA, the CDR3 is TGTGCCAGCGCCGCCGGGTCTAGCACAGATACGCAGTATTTT. The chain couples TRBV6-5 to TRBJ2-3; D is undetermined. CDR1 MNHEY and CDR2 SVGAGI come from the germline V gene. The CDR3 has 14 amino acids. V lost 8 bases and J 0 bases, leaving 12 bases between the germline ends.

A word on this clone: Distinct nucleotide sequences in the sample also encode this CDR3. The DNA for the CDR3 is TGTGCCAGCAGTGCGAAGACTAGCGGGAGGGTCCAAGAGACCCAGTACTTC. Amino acid sequence: CASSAKTSGRVQETQYF. The chain joins TRBV21-1 to TRBJ2-5; the table's D call TRBD2 went unverified against the DNA. TRBV21-1 is deemed a pseudogene. CDR3 length: 17 residues.

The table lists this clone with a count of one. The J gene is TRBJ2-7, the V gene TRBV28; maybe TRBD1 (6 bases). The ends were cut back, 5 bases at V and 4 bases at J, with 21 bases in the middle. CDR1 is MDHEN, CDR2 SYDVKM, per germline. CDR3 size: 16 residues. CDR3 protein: CASSAPNRVVTYEQYF. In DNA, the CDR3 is TGTGCCAGCAGTGCCCCGAACAGGGTCGTAACATACGAGCAGTACTTC.

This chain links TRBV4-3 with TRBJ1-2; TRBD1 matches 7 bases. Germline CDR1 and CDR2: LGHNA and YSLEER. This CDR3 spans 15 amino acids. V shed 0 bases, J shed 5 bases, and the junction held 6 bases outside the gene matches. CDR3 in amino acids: CASSQDLGQRYGYTF. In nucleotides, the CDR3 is TGCGCCAGCAGCCAAGATCTGGGACAGAGGTATGGCTACACCTTC.

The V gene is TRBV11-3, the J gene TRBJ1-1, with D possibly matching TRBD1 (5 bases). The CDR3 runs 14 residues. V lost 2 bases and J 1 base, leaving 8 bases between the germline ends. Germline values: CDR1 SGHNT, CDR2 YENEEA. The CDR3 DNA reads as TGTGCCAGCAGCTTAAATCAGGGGAACACTGAAGCTTTCTTT. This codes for CASSLNQGNTEAFF. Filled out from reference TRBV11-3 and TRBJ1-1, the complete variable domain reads EAGVVQSPRYKIIEKKQPVAFWCNPISGHNTLYWYLQNLGQGPELLIRYENEEAVDDSQLPKDRFSAERLKGVDSTLKIQPAELGDSAVYLCASSLNQGNTEAFFGQGTRLTVV.

In DNA, the CDR3 is TGTGCCAGCAACCCCGGACAGGGTTGGAATGAAGCTTTCTTT. Residues: CASNPGQGWNEAFF. The chain employs TRBV6-2 or TRBV6-3 and TRBJ1-1, with 8 bases fitting TRBD1. Germline V gene data show CDR1 as MNHEY and CDR2 as SVGEGT. This CDR3 has 14 residues. Germline trimming cut 7 bases from V and 7 bases from J; bases unmatched to any gene: 11.